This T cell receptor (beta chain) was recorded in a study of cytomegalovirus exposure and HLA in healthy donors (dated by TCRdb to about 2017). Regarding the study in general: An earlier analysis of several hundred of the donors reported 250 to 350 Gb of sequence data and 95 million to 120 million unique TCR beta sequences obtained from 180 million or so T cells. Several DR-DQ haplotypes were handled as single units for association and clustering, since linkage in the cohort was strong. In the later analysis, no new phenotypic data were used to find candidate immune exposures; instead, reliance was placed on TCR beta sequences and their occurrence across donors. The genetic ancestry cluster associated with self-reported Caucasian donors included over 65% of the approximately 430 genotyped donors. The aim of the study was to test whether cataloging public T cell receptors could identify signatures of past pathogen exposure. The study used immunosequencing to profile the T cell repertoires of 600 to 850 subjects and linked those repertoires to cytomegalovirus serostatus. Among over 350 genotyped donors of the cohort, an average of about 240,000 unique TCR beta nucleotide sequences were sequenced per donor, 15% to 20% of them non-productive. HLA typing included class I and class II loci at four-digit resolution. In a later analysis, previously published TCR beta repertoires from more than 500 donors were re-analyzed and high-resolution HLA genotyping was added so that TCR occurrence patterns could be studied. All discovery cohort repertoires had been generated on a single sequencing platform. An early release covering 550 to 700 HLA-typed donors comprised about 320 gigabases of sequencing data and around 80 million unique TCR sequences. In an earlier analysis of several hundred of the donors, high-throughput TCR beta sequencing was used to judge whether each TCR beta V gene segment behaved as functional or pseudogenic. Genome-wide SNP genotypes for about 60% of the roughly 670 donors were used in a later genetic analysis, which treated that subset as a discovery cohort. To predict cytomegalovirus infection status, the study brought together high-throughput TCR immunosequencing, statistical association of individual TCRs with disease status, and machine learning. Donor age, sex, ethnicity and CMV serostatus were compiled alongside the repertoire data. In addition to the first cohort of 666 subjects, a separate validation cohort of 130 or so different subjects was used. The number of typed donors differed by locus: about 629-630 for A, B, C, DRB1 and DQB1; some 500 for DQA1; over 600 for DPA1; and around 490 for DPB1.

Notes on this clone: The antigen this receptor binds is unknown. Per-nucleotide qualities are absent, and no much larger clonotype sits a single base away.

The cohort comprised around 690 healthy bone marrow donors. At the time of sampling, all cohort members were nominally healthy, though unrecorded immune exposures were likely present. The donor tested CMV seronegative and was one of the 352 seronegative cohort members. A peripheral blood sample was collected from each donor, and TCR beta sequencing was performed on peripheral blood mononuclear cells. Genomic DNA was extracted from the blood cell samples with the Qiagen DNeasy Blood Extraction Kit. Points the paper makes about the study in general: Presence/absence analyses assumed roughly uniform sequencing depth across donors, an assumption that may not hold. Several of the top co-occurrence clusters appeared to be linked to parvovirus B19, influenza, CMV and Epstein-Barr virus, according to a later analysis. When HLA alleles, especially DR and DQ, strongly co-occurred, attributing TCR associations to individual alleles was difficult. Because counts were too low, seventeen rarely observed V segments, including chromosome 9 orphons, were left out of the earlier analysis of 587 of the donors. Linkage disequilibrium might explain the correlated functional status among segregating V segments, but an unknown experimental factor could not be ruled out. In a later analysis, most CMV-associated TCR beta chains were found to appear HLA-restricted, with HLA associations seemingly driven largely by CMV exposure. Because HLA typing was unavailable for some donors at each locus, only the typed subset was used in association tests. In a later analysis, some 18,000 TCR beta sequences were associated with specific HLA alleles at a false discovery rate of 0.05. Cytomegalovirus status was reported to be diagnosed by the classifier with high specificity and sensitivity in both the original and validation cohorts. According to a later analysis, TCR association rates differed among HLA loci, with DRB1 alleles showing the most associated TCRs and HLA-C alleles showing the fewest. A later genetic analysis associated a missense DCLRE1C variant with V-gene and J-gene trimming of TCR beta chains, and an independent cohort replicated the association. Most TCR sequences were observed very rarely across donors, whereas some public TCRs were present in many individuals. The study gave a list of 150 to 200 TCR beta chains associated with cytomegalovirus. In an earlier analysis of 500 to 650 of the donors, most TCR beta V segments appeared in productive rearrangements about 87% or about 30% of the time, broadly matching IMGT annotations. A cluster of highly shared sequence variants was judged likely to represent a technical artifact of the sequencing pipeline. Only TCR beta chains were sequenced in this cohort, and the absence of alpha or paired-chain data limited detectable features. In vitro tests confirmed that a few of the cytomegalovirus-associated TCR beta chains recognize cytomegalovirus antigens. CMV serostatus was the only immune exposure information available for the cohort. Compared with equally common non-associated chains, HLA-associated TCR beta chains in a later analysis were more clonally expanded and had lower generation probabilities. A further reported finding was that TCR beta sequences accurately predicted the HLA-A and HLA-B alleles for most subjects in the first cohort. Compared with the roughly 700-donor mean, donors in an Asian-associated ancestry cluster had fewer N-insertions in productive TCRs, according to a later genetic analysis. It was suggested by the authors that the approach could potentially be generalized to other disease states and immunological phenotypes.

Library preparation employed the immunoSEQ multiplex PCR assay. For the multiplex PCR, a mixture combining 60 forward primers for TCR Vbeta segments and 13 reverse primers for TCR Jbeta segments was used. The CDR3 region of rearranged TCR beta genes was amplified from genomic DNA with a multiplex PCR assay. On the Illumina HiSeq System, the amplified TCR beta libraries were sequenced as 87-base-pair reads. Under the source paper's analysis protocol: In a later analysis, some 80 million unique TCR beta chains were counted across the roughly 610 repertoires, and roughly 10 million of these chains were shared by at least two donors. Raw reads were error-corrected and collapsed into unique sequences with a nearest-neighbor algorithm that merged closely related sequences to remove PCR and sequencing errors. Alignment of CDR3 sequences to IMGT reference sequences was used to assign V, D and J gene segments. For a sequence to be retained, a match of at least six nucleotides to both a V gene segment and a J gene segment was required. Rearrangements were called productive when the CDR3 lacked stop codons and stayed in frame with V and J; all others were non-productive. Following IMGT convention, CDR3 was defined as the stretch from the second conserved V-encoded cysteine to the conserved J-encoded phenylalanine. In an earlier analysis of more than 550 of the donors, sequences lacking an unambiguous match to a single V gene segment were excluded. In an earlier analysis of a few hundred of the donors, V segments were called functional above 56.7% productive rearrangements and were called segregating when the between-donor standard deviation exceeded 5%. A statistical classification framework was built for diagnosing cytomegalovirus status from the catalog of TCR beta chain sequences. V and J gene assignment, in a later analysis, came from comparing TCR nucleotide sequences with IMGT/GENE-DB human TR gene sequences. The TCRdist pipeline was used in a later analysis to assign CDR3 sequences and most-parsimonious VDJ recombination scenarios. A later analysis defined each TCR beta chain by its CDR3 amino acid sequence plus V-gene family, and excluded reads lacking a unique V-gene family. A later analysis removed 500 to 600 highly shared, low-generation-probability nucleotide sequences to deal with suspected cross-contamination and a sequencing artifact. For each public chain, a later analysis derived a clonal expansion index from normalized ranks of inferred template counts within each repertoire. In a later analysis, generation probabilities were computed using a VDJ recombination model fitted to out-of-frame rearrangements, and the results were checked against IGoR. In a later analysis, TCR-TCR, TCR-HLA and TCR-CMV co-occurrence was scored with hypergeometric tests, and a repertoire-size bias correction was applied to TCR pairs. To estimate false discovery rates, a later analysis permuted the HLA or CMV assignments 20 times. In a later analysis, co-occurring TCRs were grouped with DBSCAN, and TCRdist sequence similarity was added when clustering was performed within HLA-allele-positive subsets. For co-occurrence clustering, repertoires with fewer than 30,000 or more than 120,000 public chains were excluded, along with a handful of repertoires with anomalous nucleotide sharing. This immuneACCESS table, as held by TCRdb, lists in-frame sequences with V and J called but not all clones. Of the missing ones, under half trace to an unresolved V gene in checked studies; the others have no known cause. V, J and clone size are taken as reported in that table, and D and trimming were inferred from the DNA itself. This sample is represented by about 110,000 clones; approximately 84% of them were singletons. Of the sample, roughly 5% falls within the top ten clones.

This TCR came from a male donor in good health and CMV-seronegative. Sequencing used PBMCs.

The bases are TGTGCCAGCAGATCACTAGCGAATGAGCAGTTCTTC. The translation is CASRSLANEQFF. The chain is made from TRBV28 and TRBJ2-1; 7 bases in the middle match TRBD2. The germline V gene yields MDHEN for CDR1 and SYDVKM for CDR2. CDR3 length: 12 amino acids, cysteine to phenylalanine. The only DNA kept is the CDR3, 36 bases in frame from the first base. Trimmed from V: 6 bases; trimmed from J: 7 bases; junction bases lacking a gene match: 3.